Listed here are 19 T cell receptor beta chains from one sample, sequenced in a study of blood T cell repertoires in COVID-19. Clones were sequenced by immunoSEQ multiplex PCR, and TCRdb holds only the in-frame ones, with some missing. The table has about 170,000 clones, more than 85% seen once. Source material: PBMCs or T cells enriched from blood (not recorded which). All receptors come from a woman in her 50s who had recovered from COVID-19.

CDR3 sequence (DNA): TGTGCCAGCAGCTTGGTTATGTACGAGCAGTACTTC. This gives the protein CASSLVMYEQYF. This chain connects TRBV5-8 to TRBJ2-7; D is unclear. V lost 0 bases, J lost 4 bases, and 5 bases lay in between. Germline CDR1 is SGHTS and CDR2 is YDEGEE. The CDR3 loop spans 12 amino acids.

The V and J genes are TRBV5-4 and TRBJ1-5, with D perhaps matching TRBD1 (5 bases). The CDR3 sequence is 14 residues long. Germline values: CDR1 SGHNT, CDR2 YYREEE (reference sequence). V was cut by 1 base and J by 5 bases, with 10 bases left in between. CDR3 residues: CASSLLGVDQPQHF. The CDR3 DNA reads as TGTGCCAGCAGCTTGTTAGGGGTGGATCAGCCCCAGCATTTT. Together with reference TRBV5-4 and TRBJ1-5, the CDR3 gives the full variable domain: ETGVTQSPTHLIKTRGQQVTLRCSSQSGHNTVSWYQQALGQGPQFIFQYYREEENGRGNFPPRFSGLQFPNYSSELNVNALELDDSALYLCASSLLGVDQPQHFGDGTRLSIL.

The chain recombines TRBV11-2 with TRBJ2-7; the D gene is possibly TRBD1 (6 bases). Per germline, CDR1 SGHAT and CDR2 FQNNGV. The CDR3 consists of 12 residues. Trimming cost V 4 bases and J 4 bases, with 8 bases left between them. The CDR3 region is CASSYTGYEQYF. The CDR3 nucleotides read TGTGCCAGCAGCTACACAGGGTACGAGCAGTACTTC.

This sequence joins TRBV6-5 and TRBJ2-5; possibly TRBD1 for D (5 bases). The CDR3 loop spans 14 amino acids. Germline CDR1 reads MNHEY; CDR2 reads SVGAGI. The V end lost 6 bases, the J end lost 0 bases, and 11 bases lay between the germline ends. CDR3 sequence reads: CASSTLGHQETQYF. CDR3 bases: TGTGCCAGCAGCACCCTGGGGCACCAAGAGACCCAGTACTTC.

J is TRBJ2-7 and V is TRBV15; 10 bases are shared with TRBD1. This CDR3 is built from 16 residues. V lost 2 bases, J lost 3 bases, and 7 bases stayed unmatched. CDR1 and CDR2 from the germline V gene are LNHNV and YYDKDF (reference sequence). The DNA for the CDR3 is TGTGCCACCAGCAGATCAAGGGGGACAGGGGACTACGAGCAGTACTTC. Its protein is CATSRSRGTGDYEQYF.

V is TRBV7-9 and J is TRBJ1-2; D perhaps matches TRBD1 (5 bases). Germline-derived CDR1 and CDR2 are SEHNR and FQNEAQ (reference sequence). The germline V and J ends were trimmed by 5 bases and 8 bases, with 12 bases remaining between them. The CDR3 is 12 amino acids. Here the CDR3 reads CASSLRGDGYTF. The DNA of the CDR3 is TGTGCCAGCAGCCTTAGGGGTGACGGCTACACCTTC.

The V call is TRBV30, the J call TRBJ2-7, with 7 bases lining up with TRBD1. This CDR3 comprises 13 residues. The V gene's germline CDR1 is GTSNPN and CDR2 SVGIG (reference sequence). The trim removed 0 bases at V and 2 bases at J, leaving 1 base unmatched. This CDR3 is CAWSVQGAYEQYF. CDR3 DNA: TGTGCCTGGAGTGTCCAGGGGGCCTACGAGCAGTACTTC.

V gene TRBV5-6 combines with J gene TRBJ1-6; D is ambiguous. The germline V gene has CDR1 SGHDT and CDR2 YYEEEE. Trimming left V 7 bases short and J 0 bases short, with 11 bases between. The CDR3 has 15 residues. The CDR3, as DNA: TGTGCCAGCCAACGACAACGCTCCTATAATTCACCCCTCCACTTT. Translation gives CASQRQRSYNSPLHF.

The chain joins TRBV7-2 to TRBJ2-1, with a weak D call TRBD1 (6 bases). CDR3 size: 14 residues. V gave up 4 bases and J gave up 6 bases, with 13 bases separating them. CDR1 and CDR2 (germline): SGHTA, FQGNSA. The CDR3 loop is CASSSTSRGNEQFF. DNA of the CDR3: TGTGCCAGCAGCTCTACCTCCAGGGGCAATGAGCAGTTCTTC.

This clone was seen a single time. V and J are TRBV10-3 and TRBJ2-5; TRBD1 matches at 9 bases. CDR1 ENHRY and CDR2 SYGVKD come from the germline V gene. The CDR3 loop spans 15 amino acids. The J segment lost 4 bases and the V segment lost 5 bases, leaving 8 bases of the junction unmatched. DNA for the CDR3: TGTGCCATCAGTAATACAGGGGGCGGGCGAGAGACCCAGTACTTC. Amino acid sequence: CAISNTGGGRETQYF.

The chain joins TRBV13 to TRBJ2-1, with TRBD1 identical over 8 bases. V dropped 0 bases and J dropped 0; count of bases not matched to a gene: 13. This CDR3 contains 20 residues. The germline gives CDR1 PRHDT, CDR2 FYEKMQ (reference sequence). The CDR3 loop is CASSLGRDRGYFGSYNEQFF. The CDR3 coding sequence is TGTGCCAGCAGCTTAGGCCGAGACAGGGGCTATTTTGGCTCCTACAATGAGCAGTTCTTC.

J is TRBJ2-2 and V is TRBV5-4, with TRBD1 identical over 7 bases. This CDR3 region has 16 residues. Trimming at V came to 3 bases and at J to 2 bases, leaving 7 bases not matched to a gene. Germline V CDR1 and CDR2: SGHNT, YYREEE (reference sequence). The CDR3 region is CASSSSGTVNTGELFF. The CDR3 DNA follows: TGTGCCAGCAGCTCATCCGGGACAGTTAACACCGGGGAGCTGTTTTTT.

This rearrangement joins TRBV5-6 to TRBJ2-5, with TRBD1 identical over 7 bases. The V gene end was trimmed by 4 bases and the J gene end by 1 base; junction bases not matched to a gene: 1. The V gene's germline CDR1 is SGHDT and CDR2 YYEEEE. This CDR3 has 13 residues. This CDR3 reads CASSGDSQETQYF. The CDR3 DNA is TGTGCCAGCAGCGGGGACAGCCAAGAGACCCAGTACTTC.

The genes are TRBV30 and TRBJ1-2; perhaps TRBD1 as D (5 bases). The V end lost 3 bases, the J end lost 0 bases, and 14 bases lay between the germline ends. Germline V CDR1 and CDR2: GTSNPN, SVGIG (reference sequence). The CDR3 contains 15 residues. The CDR3 DNA follows: TGTGCCTGGAGCCCCGACAGAACCCCTAACTATGGCTACACCTTC. This codes for CAWSPDRTPNYGYTF.

The rearrangement uses TRBV6-1 and TRBJ2-5; 9 bases match TRBD2. Germline V gene sequence: CDR1 MNHNS, CDR2 SASEGT. The CDR3 has 15 residues. The V segment lost 3 bases and the J segment 2 bases; nucleotides outside the gene matches: 4. The chain's CDR3 is CASSEVAGEQETQYF. In DNA, the CDR3 is TGTGCCAGCAGTGAGGTAGCGGGAGAGCAAGAGACCCAGTACTTC.

This rearrangement joins TRBV9 to TRBJ2-7; the match to TRBD1 covers 7 bases. Trimming removed 4 bases from V and 2 bases from J; junction bases left unmatched: 6. The CDR3 sequence is 14 residues long. Per germline, CDR1 SGDLS and CDR2 YYNGEE. The CDR3 nucleotides read TGTGCCAGCAGCCCCCGGACAGGACCCTACGAGCAGTACTTC. Encoded protein: CASSPRTGPYEQYF.

The rearrangement joins TRBV11-2 to TRBJ1-1; D might be TRBD1 (5 bases). Germline loops: CDR1 SGHAT, CDR2 FQNNGV. The V end lost 0 bases, the J end lost 1 base, and 12 bases lay between the germline ends. The CDR3 is 16 amino acids. CDR3 DNA: TGTGCCAGCAGCTTAGAATTTGGCAGGGCGAACACTGAAGCTTTCTTT. Protein: CASSLEFGRANTEAFF.

V is TRBV10-1 and J is TRBJ2-1; 10 bases align to TRBD2. V was pared by 2 bases and J by 5 bases, with 0 bases of the junction left unmatched. The CDR3 spans 14 residues. Germline CDR1 and CDR2: WNHNN and SYGVQD (reference sequence). CDR3 amino acids: CASSEGLADNEQFF. The CDR3 DNA reads as TGCGCCAGCAGTGAGGGACTAGCGGACAATGAGCAGTTCTTC.

This clone has just one count. The genes are TRBV18 and TRBJ2-7; possibly TRBD1 for D (6 bases). The CDR3 contains 15 residues. Trimming pared 3 bases from V and 6 bases from J, leaving 18 bases between. In germline, CDR1 is KGHSH, CDR2 LQKENI. DNA for the CDR3: TGTGCCAGCTCACCTGTAAGGGGGACGGGCGGCGAGCAGTACTTC. Its protein product is CASSPVRGTGGEQYF.